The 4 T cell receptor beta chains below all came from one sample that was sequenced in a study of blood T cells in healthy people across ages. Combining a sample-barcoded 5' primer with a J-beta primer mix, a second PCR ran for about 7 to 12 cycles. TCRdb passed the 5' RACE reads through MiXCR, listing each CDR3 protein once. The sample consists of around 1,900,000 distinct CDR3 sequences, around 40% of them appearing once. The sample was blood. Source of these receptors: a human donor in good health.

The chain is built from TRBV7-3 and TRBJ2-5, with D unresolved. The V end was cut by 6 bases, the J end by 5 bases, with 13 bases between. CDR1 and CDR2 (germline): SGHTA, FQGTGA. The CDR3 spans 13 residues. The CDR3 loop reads CASRRQPWETQYF. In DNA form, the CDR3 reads TGTGCCAGCAGGCGCCAACCATGGGAGACCCAGTACTTC.

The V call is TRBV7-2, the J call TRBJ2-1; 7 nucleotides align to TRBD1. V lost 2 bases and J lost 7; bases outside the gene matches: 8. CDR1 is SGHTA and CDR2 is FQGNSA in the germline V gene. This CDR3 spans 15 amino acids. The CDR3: CASSLNPGQRNEQFF. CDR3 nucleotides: TGTGCCAGCAGCTTAAACCCGGGACAGAGGAATGAGCAGTTCTTC.

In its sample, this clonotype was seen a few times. CDR3 sequence: CASSSTREGQPQHF. The DNA for the CDR3 is TGTGCCAGCAGTTCGACCAGGGAGGGTCAGCCCCAGCATTTT. The chain couples TRBV12-3 or TRBV12-4 to TRBJ1-5; D perhaps matches TRBD1 (5 bases). V shed 4 bases and J shed 6 bases, with 13 bases lying between them. The CDR3 is 14 amino acids.

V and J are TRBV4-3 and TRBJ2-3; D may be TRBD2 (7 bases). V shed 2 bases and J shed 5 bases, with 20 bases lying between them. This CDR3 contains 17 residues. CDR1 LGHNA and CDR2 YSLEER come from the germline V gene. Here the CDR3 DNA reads TGCGCCAGCAGCCAAAATCTGTTGGGGGGGGCGGGAGATACGCAGTATTTT. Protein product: CASSQNLLGGAGDTQYF.